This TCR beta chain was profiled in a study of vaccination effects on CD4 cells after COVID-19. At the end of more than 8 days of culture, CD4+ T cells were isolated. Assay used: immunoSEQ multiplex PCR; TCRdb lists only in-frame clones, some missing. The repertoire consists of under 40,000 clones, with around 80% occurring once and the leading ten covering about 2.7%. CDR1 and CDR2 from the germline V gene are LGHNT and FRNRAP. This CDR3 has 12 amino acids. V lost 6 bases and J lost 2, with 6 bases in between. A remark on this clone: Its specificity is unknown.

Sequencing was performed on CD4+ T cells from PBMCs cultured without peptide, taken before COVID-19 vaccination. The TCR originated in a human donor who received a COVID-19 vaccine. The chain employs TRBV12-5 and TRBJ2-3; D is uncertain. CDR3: CASGPHTDTQYF. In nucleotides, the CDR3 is TGTGCTAGTGGGCCTCACACAGATACGCAGTATTTT.